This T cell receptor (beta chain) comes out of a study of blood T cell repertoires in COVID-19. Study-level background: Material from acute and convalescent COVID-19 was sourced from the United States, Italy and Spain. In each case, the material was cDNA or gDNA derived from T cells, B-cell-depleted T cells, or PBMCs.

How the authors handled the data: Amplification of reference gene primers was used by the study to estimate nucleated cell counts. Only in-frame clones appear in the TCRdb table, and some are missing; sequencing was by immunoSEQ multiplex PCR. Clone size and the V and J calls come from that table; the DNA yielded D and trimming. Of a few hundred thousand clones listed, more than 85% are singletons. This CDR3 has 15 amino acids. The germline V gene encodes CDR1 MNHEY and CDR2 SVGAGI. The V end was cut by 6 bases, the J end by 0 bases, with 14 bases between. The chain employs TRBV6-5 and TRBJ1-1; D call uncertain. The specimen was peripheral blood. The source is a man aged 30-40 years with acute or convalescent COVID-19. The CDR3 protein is CASRNDGGMNTEAFF. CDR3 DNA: TGTGCCAGCAGGAACGACGGAGGAATGAACACTGAAGCTTTCTTT.